What follows is one T cell receptor (beta chain) and its context. Its antigen is as yet unknown. An end of the junction differs from the germline gene, which may be a read error. These data originate in a study of post-analysis software for immune sequencing data. Study-wide points: Normalized Chao1 diversity was significantly reduced in patients versus controls. Pronounced co-clustering by F measure was evident among identically batched samples. In patients, five TRBV segments were more frequent than in controls, with TRBV5-6, TRBV5-1 and TRBV20-1 among them.

This CDR3 spans 16 amino acids. Germline V CDR1 and CDR2: SGHKS, YYEKEE (reference sequence). Researchers reported that TCR beta cDNA libraries carried unique molecular identifiers. Each CDR3 protein is one row after TCRdb ran MiXCR on the PCR reads. Here the sample spans under 650,000 distinct CDR3 sequences, roughly 47% being singletons. This TCR was sampled from a girl aged 10 to 17 with multiple sclerosis. The chain employs TRBV5-5 and TRBJ2-6, with D possibly matching TRBD1 (5 bases). The sample consisted of blood. The CDR3 DNA reads TGTGCCAGCAGCTTGGGCCGTGGCTCTGGGGCCGACGTCCTGACTTTC. Protein product: CASSLGRGSGADVLTF.